The present T cell receptor (beta chain) was sequenced within a study of T-cell reconstitution after alpha-beta-depleted transplantation in children. Whole-study results and caveats: By one year post-transplant, T-cell counts and diversity largely arose from T cells that were newly produced. In some patients, recipient T cells and intrathymic progenitors surviving conditioning explained high day-60 diversity.

Unique molecular identifiers were incorporated when the TCRbeta library was constructed. TCRdb itself ran the PCR reads through MiXCR, one entry per CDR3 protein. The sample gives 80,000 or so distinct CDR3 sequences, over 12% of which show up once; 25% to 30% is in the top ten. This clonotype was recorded at least ten times. Its cognate antigen is unknown. The CDR3 extends over 20 amino acids. Germline V gene lookup returns CDR1 SQVTM and CDR2 ANQGSEA. V shed 1 base, J shed 6 bases, and the junction held 19 bases outside the gene matches. The input for sequencing was PBMCs, mostly from graft donor cells, taken 180 days after TCRalphabeta/CD19-depleted stem cell transplant. This clonotype was sampled from a male patient between 2 and 10 years old who had a stem cell transplant for acute lymphoblastic leukemia, so the T cells may come from the graft donor. This sequence joins TRBV29-1 and TRBJ2-1; 12 bases fit TRBD2. For the CDR3, the DNA is TGCAGCGTTGAAGCCTACCTAGGTCTAGCGGGAGGGACCCCGCTCAATGAGCAGTTCTTC. Amino acid sequence: CSVEAYLGLAGGTPLNEQFF.